This TCR beta chain was recorded in a study of blood T cell repertoires in COVID-19 (dated by TCRdb to the early 2020s). Some background on the complete study: Samples from collaborators originated in the United States, Italy and Spain and spanned both the acute and convalescent phases of COVID-19. The samples were drawn from two sources: the first 160 participants of the ongoing ImmuneRACE study, and over 950 subjects contributed by 6 global collaborators. HLA class I and class II types, where available, came from metadata supplied by the sample provider rather than from assay-based typing. The material from the prospective study consisted of cDNA or gDNA derived from T cells, B-cell-depleted T cells, or PBMCs. Nearly every sample came with metadata listing a de-identified subject ID, COVID-19 status, age in years and sex. The repertoires were released in a freely available public database intended as a resource for research on the immune response to SARS-CoV-2. Deeply sampled blood TCRbeta repertoires from subjects exposed to, actively infected with, or recovered from COVID-19 were included in the dataset. Paper-wide results and their limitations: The quantity of clinical and demographic metadata differed by source and by participant and was supplied without curation.

As to this clone: Its target antigen remains unknown. The sample holds no much larger clone one base away, and base qualities are not on file.

The collaborating institutions used their own protocols to collect whole blood in K2EDTA tubes. For TCRbeta analysis, collaborator samples were shipped as frozen whole blood, as isolated PBMCs, or as DNA extracted from either sample type. The immunoSEQ Assay, a bias-controlled multiplex PCR, was used to amplify TCRbeta CDR3 regions from genomic DNA. In the source study's methods: The number of nucleated cells in each sample was estimated from the amplification of reference gene primers within the assay. Sequence reads were collapsed and filtered to measure the absolute abundance of every unique TCRbeta CDR3 rearrangement. For each sample, productive Simpson clonality was calculated by taking the square root of Simpson's diversity index across productive rearrangements. The table comes from immuneACCESS by way of TCRdb, which keeps in-frame sequences with V and J called. Part of the clones is missing from these tables; in studies checked, under half for an unresolved V gene and the rest for unknown reasons. That table furnishes V, J and clone size, whereas the DNA furnished D and trimming. The sample table shows roughly 40,000 clones, and approximately 80% are seen once. The top ten clones comprise around 20% of the sample.

The CDR3, from cysteine to phenylalanine, totals 12 residues. The only DNA kept is the CDR3, 36 bases in frame from the first base. Looking up the germline V gene yields CDR1 MNHEY and CDR2 SVGAGI. Trimming costs V 5 bases and J 5 bases, and their ends lie 9 bases apart. What was sequenced was peripheral blood. The sequence was collected from a man aged 65-85 years with acute or convalescent COVID-19. Here the chain combines TRBV6-5 and TRBJ1-1; the D gene assignment is ambiguous. CDR3 reads: CASSRGETEAFF. The base sequence is TGTGCCAGCAGTCGCGGGGAGACTGAAGCTTTCTTT.